One sample yielded the 23 T cell receptor beta chains listed below, sequenced in a study of CD8+ T cells in alopecia areata. The authors extracted RNA and reverse transcribed it into cDNA as the sequencing template. The protocol was immunoSEQ multiplex PCR, while the TCRdb copy is restricted to in-frame clones and leaves out a portion. This table holds just over 30,000 clones, around 62% found once. Sequenced input: NKG2D-high CD8+ T cells sorted from blood. Receptors originate from a human donor with alopecia areata.

The chain combines TRBV29-1 with TRBJ1-3; the D gene is possibly TRBD1 (5 bases). The germline V gene encodes CDR1 SQVTM and CDR2 ANQGSEA. The V end lost 6 bases, the J end lost 0 bases, and 12 bases lay between the germline ends. This CDR3 region has 14 residues. The CDR3 DNA is TGCAGCGTCGTCGGGACGAACTCTGGAAACACCATATATTTT. This sequence encodes CSVVGTNSGNTIYF.

The CDR3 reads CASSWGTGATEAFF. CDR3 sequence (DNA): TGTGCCAGCAGCTGGGGGACAGGGGCCACTGAAGCTTTCTTT. The chain employs TRBV5-4 and TRBJ1-1; 10 nucleotides line up with TRBD1. The V gene's germline CDR1 is SGHNT and CDR2 YYREEE (reference sequence). This CDR3 contains 14 residues. The V and J ends lost 3 bases and 4 bases, in that order; junction bases with no gene match: 3.

This chain uses TRBV29-1 with TRBJ1-2; D is unresolved. CDR1 and CDR2 (germline): SQVTM, ANQGSEA. The V end lost 3 bases, the J end lost 4 bases, and 12 bases lay between the germline ends. This CDR3 is built from 13 residues. CDR3 protein: CSVEVGVAYGYTF. CDR3 DNA: TGCAGCGTTGAGGTTGGGGTAGCCTATGGCTACACCTTC.

The genes are TRBV27 and TRBJ2-7, with D maybe TRBD1 (5 bases). The CDR3 sequence is 10 residues long. The germline gives CDR1 MNHEY, CDR2 SMNVEV (reference sequence). Trimming removed 8 bases from V and 3 bases from J, with 5 bases in between. The CDR3 protein is CASGHYEQYF. The CDR3 DNA reads as TGTGCCAGCGGACACTACGAGCAGTACTTC.

This chain links TRBV9 with TRBJ1-5; D might be TRBD1 (5 bases). The V end lost 3 bases, the J end lost 7 bases, and 17 bases lay between the germline ends. This CDR3 contains 15 residues. The germline gives CDR1 SGDLS, CDR2 YYNGEE. The CDR3 loop is CASSAEGGVNQPQHF. As DNA, the CDR3 is TGTGCCAGCAGCGCCGAGGGAGGGGTAAACCAGCCCCAGCATTTT.

This chain joins TRBV27 and TRBJ2-7; D assignment may be TRBD1 or TRBD2 (5 bases each). The ends were cut back, 2 bases at V and 5 bases at J, with 19 bases in the middle. Germline lookup yields CDR1 MNHEY and CDR2 SMNVEV (reference sequence). CDR3 length equals 16 residues. The CDR3 DNA is TGTGCCAGCAGTTTAGGTCCGGGAACAGGCTTTAACGAGCAGTACTTC. Encoded protein: CASSLGPGTGFNEQYF.

The chain recombines TRBV14 with TRBJ2-1, with TRBD2 matching over 10 bases. The CDR3 extends over 16 amino acids. V lost 0 bases, J lost 7 bases, and 6 bases stayed unmatched. Looked up from germline, CDR1 is SGHDN and CDR2 is FVKESK. The CDR3 here is CASSQDRLAGGNEQFF. The CDR3 DNA sequence: TGTGCCAGCAGCCAAGATAGACTAGCGGGTGGAAATGAGCAGTTCTTC.

This clone was seen only once. The chain employs TRBV4-2 and TRBJ2-7, with 7 bases that match TRBD2. V gave up 0 bases and J gave up 0 bases; unmatched junction bases: 5. The CDR3 totals 16 residues. Germline values: CDR1 LGHNA, CDR2 YNFKEQ. CDR3 region: CASSQDPGGSSYEQYF. CDR3 nucleotides: TGTGCCAGCAGCCAAGACCCCGGGGGGAGCTCCTACGAGCAGTACTTC.

V usage is TRBV27 and J usage is TRBJ2-3; a weak D match, TRBD2 (5 bases). The CDR3 has 12 residues. Germline values: CDR1 MNHEY, CDR2 SMNVEV (reference sequence). V shed 10 bases and J shed 5 bases, with 13 bases lying between them. CDR3 loop: CATSSRGDTQYF. In nucleotides, the CDR3 is TGTGCCACTTCCTCACGGGGAGATACGCAGTATTTT.

The rearrangement uses TRBV2 and TRBJ1-2, with TRBD1 as a possible D gene (5 bases). V was pared by 6 bases and J by 5 bases, with 7 bases between. CDR1 is SNHLY, CDR2 FYNNEI, per germline. The CDR3 sequence is 11 residues long. The CDR3 spells CASRTAYGYTF. The CDR3 DNA reads as TGTGCCAGCAGGACAGCTTATGGCTACACCTTC.

The chain employs TRBV7-2 and TRBJ2-1; D perhaps matches TRBD2 (6 bases). There are 16 residues in the CDR3. Trimming removed 5 bases from V and 0 bases from J, with 14 bases in between. CDR1 and CDR2 (germline): SGHTA, FQGNSA. The DNA of the CDR3 is TGTGCCAGCAGCCATCGGGGGAGGAGCTCCTACAATGAGCAGTTCTTC. Translation: CASSHRGRSSYNEQFF.

This clone was recorded a few times. The chain couples TRBV18 to TRBJ2-6; possibly TRBD1 or TRBD2 for D (5 bases each). The ends were cut back, 5 bases at V and 11 bases at J, with 16 bases in the middle. CDR1 is KGHSH and CDR2 is LQKENI in the germline V gene. The CDR3 loop spans 14 amino acids. The CDR3 DNA is TGTGCCAGCTCAAACTACGGGGCTCCAGACGTCCTGACTTTC. Encoded protein: CASSNYGAPDVLTF. The full variable domain, completed using reference TRBV18 and TRBJ2-6, is NAGVMQNPRHLVRRRGQEARLRCSPMKGHSHVYWYRQLPEEGLKFMVYLQKENIIDESGMPKERFSAEFPKEGPSILRIQQVVRGDSAAYFCASSNYGAPDVLTFGAGSRLTVL.

J is TRBJ2-1 and V is TRBV6-5, with 8 bases identical to TRBD2. CDR3 size: 15 residues. Losses at the gene ends were 6 bases for V and 5 bases for J; bases not matched to a gene: 9. Per germline, CDR1 MNHEY and CDR2 SVGAGI. The CDR3 loop reads CASSSSSGSNNEQFF. In DNA, the CDR3 is TGTGCCAGCAGCTCCTCCAGCGGGAGCAACAATGAGCAGTTCTTC.

There are a few counts of this clone. The V gene is TRBV5-1, the J gene TRBJ2-7, with unresolved D. Germline V gives CDR1 SGHRS, CDR2 YFSETQ. V was pared by 1 base and J by 2 bases, with 10 bases between. This CDR3 contains 14 residues. The DNA for the CDR3 is TGCGCCAGCAGCTTGAATACCGGAGCCTACGAGCAGTACTTC. Translation: CASSLNTGAYEQYF.

This clone was detected a few times. J is TRBJ2-2 and V is TRBV19; no clear D. The CDR3 has 10 amino acids. Germline loops: CDR1 LNHDA, CDR2 SQIVND (reference sequence). V dropped 10 bases and J dropped 7 bases, with 7 bases sitting between them. CDR3 DNA: TGTGCCACCCGAGGCGGGGAGCTGTTTTTT. Amino acid sequence: CATRGGELFF. The complete variable domain, with remaining parts taken from reference TRBV19 and TRBJ2-2, reads DGGITQSPKYLFRKEGQNVTLSCEQNLNHDAMYWYRQDPGQGLRLIYYSQIVNDFQKGDIAEGYSVSREKKESFPLTVTSAQKNPTAFYLCATRGGELFFGEGSRLTVL.

The chain combines TRBV28 with TRBJ2-1; the D gene could be TRBD1 or TRBD2 (5 bases each). Germline-derived CDR1 and CDR2 are MDHEN and SYDVKM. The V gene lost 4 bases and the J gene lost 3 bases, with 10 bases spanning the gap. The CDR3 loop spans 14 amino acids. The CDR3 spells CASSSNGGYNEQFF. In DNA form, the CDR3 reads TGTGCCAGCAGTTCTAATGGGGGCTACAATGAGCAGTTCTTC.

The rearrangement links TRBV7-9 to TRBJ2-7, with D perhaps given as TRBD1 or TRBD2 (5 bases each). This CDR3 contains 12 residues. V was trimmed by 4 bases and J by 5 bases, leaving 9 bases between them. CDR1 is SEHNR, CDR2 FQNEAQ, per germline (reference sequence). The CDR3 sequence: CASSSGTDEQYF. In DNA form, the CDR3 reads TGTGCCAGCAGCTCCGGGACGGACGAGCAGTACTTC.

The chain links TRBV4-1 to TRBJ2-5, with D possibly matching TRBD2 (6 bases). The J call could be wrong; TRBJ2-7 is a better fit for the DNA end. Germline assignment: CDR1 MGHRA and CDR2 YSYEKL. CDR3 length equals 15 residues. CDR3 protein: CASSQMAGFSYEQYF. CDR3 DNA sequence: TGCGCCAGCAGCCAAATGGCGGGGTTCTCCTACGAGCAGTACTTC.

This clone came up once. The chain is built from TRBV7-9 and TRBJ2-1; weak D call: TRBD2 (6 bases). V shed 6 bases and J shed 10 bases, with 28 bases lying between them. This CDR3 has 17 amino acids. Per germline, CDR1 SEHNR and CDR2 FQNEAQ (reference sequence). CDR3 region: CASRPRLEGIGFGEQFF. Here the CDR3 DNA reads TGTGCCAGCAGACCACGCCTGGAGGGAATCGGATTCGGGGAGCAGTTCTTC. Full variable domain (outside the CDR3, taken from reference TRBV7-9 and TRBJ2-1): DTGVSQNPRHKITKRGQNVTFRCDPISEHNRLYWYRQTLGQGPEFLTYFQNEAQLEKSRLLSDRFSAERPKGSFSTLEIQRTEQGDSAMYLCASRPRLEGIGFGEQFFGPGTRLTVL.

V gene TRBV28 combines with J gene TRBJ2-1; maybe TRBD1 (6 bases). The V and J ends lost 6 bases and 8 bases respectively, with 20 bases between them. Germline loops: CDR1 MDHEN, CDR2 SYDVKM. The CDR3 spans 15 residues. The CDR3 DNA sequence: TGTGCCAGCAGCCTATCCCCAGGGGTGGTCGATGAGCAGTTCTTC. Translating gives CASSLSPGVVDEQFF.

The chain uses TRBV6-1 and TRBJ2-1; 7 bases match TRBD2. The CDR3 length is 17 residues. The junction had 11 bases not matched to a gene; V was cut back by 4 bases and J by 2 bases. Germline V gene data show CDR1 as MNHNS and CDR2 as SASEGT. CDR3 in DNA: TGTGCCAGCAGTGGTGAAAACGGACTAGTTGCCTACAATGAGCAGTTCTTC. It codes for CASSGENGLVAYNEQFF.

This clone was counted only a few times. This chain connects TRBV29-1 to TRBJ2-3; perhaps TRBD2 as D (5 bases). The CDR3 sequence is 17 residues long. From germline, CDR1 is SQVTM and CDR2 ANQGSEA. Trimming removed 4 bases from V and 2 bases from J, with 22 bases in between. CDR3 in amino acids: CSVALPGLGSHTDTQYF. In DNA, the CDR3 is TGCAGCGTTGCTCTCCCCGGGTTGGGGAGCCACACAGATACGCAGTATTTT.

This clone was recorded a few times. The chain links TRBV11-2 to TRBJ2-5; tentative D call: TRBD1 (6 bases). Trimming shortened V by 0 bases and J by 0 bases, and 14 bases separated the two germline ends. The CDR3 is made up of 17 amino acids. Germline CDR1 is SGHAT and CDR2 is FQNNGV. CDR3 DNA: TGTGCCAGCAGCTTAGAACCGACCGGGACAAACCAAGAGACCCAGTACTTC. It yields the protein CASSLEPTGTNQETQYF.